These 30 T cell receptor beta chains were all obtained from the same sample, sequenced in a study of Ad26.COV2.S vaccination and SARS-CoV-2 variants. The assay was immunoSEQ multiplex PCR, and TCRdb's table has in-frame clones only and misses some. This table has 120,000 to 150,000 clones, 86% appearing once. Material: peripheral blood, obtained after recovery from COVID-19. Source of these receptors: a human donor who had recovered from COVID-19.

The gene calls are TRBV29-1 and TRBJ2-1; tentatively, D is TRBD1 (5 bases). Germline V lookup: CDR1 SQVTM, CDR2 ANQGSEA. Trimming pared 1 base from V and 2 bases from J, leaving 9 bases between. The CDR3 loop spans 14 amino acids. The CDR3 region has the DNA TGCAGCGTTGAAGGGCAGGGTACCTACAATGAGCAGTTCTTC. It specifies CSVEGQGTYNEQFF.

Of note for this clone: The junction and the germline gene differ at one end; a read error may be behind it. The chain is built from TRBV11-3 and TRBJ2-2; 7 bases align to TRBD1. Germline CDR1 reads SGHNT; CDR2 reads YENEEA. CDR3 length equals 17 residues. Written as DNA, the CDR3 is TGTGCCAGCAGCATAGACCCGGGACAGAAGAACACCGGGGAGCTGTTTTTT. Translation gives CASSIDPGQKNTGELFF.

The chain has TRBV5-1 and TRBJ1-6, with 9 bases lining up with TRBD1. V dropped 5 bases and J dropped 7; count of bases not matched to a gene: 7. From germline, CDR1 is SGHRS and CDR2 YFSETQ. CDR3 size: 15 residues. Here the CDR3 DNA reads TGCGCCAGCAGACAAGGACAGGGGCTGAATTCACCCCTCCACTTT. It specifies CASRQGQGLNSPLHF.

This clone is categorized as medium-sized (0.01 to 0.1%). This chain uses TRBV28 with TRBJ1-1; 9 bases fit TRBD1. CDR1 MDHEN and CDR2 SYDVKM come from the germline V gene. The CDR3 contains 18 residues. V was pared by 5 bases and J by 5 bases, with 18 bases of the junction left unmatched. The CDR3 protein is CASSRRGVVGTGRTEAFF. In DNA, the CDR3 is TGTGCCAGCAGTCGTCGAGGGGTCGTCGGGACAGGGAGAACTGAAGCTTTCTTT.

The chain has TRBV7-9 and TRBJ2-7, with D unclear. V lost 7 bases and J lost 5, with 12 bases in between. The CDR3 runs to 12 residues. From germline, CDR1 is SEHNR and CDR2 FQNEAQ (reference sequence). DNA of the CDR3: TGTGCCAGCAATAAGGGTTTAGACGAGCAGTACTTC. Translating gives CASNKGLDEQYF.

The chain combines TRBV20-1 with TRBJ2-1; the D gene is possibly TRBD1 (6 bases). The germline CDR1 and CDR2 sequences are DFQATT and SNEGSKA (reference sequence). The CDR3 is made up of 10 amino acids. V lost 3 bases and J lost 12, with 9 bases in between. As DNA, the CDR3 is TGCAGTGCTAGTCGGGACACGCAGTTCTTC. Its translation: CSASRDTQFF.

The chain couples TRBV20-1 to TRBJ2-7, with no clear D. The CDR3 sequence is 11 residues long. Germline V gene lookup returns CDR1 DFQATT and CDR2 SNEGSKA (reference sequence). V was trimmed by 4 bases and J by 4 bases, leaving 8 bases between them. In DNA, the CDR3 is TGCAGTGCTACCAAAAAGTACGAGCAGTACTTC. This sequence encodes CSATKKYEQYF.

The chain carries TRBV9 and TRBJ2-1, with no clear D. The V gene's germline CDR1 is SGDLS and CDR2 YYNGEE. V lost 4 bases and J lost 3, with 8 bases in between. The length of the CDR3 is 13 residues. CDR3 sequence (DNA): TGTGCCAGCAGCCCGCAGCTCTACAATGAGCAGTTCTTC. It encodes CASSPQLYNEQFF.

The genes are TRBV15 and TRBJ2-3; tentatively, D is TRBD2 (7 bases). V gave up 0 bases and J gave up 2 bases, with 15 bases separating them. Germline values: CDR1 LNHNV, CDR2 YYDKDF (reference sequence). The CDR3 consists of 17 residues. CDR3 nucleotide sequence: TGTGCCACCAGCAGAGATCGGGCGGGGGCGTTCACAGATACGCAGTATTTT. Translation: CATSRDRAGAFTDTQYF.

CDR3 DNA sequence: TGTGCCAGCAGTGAACCTCCTGGGGTGTATGGCTACACCTTC. Translation: CASSEPPGVYGYTF. V gene TRBV6-1 combines with J gene TRBJ1-2; D is unresolved. Trimming left V 2 bases short and J 5 bases short, with 12 bases between. The CDR3 consists of 14 residues. Germline-derived CDR1 and CDR2 are MNHNS and SASEGT.

This rearrangement joins TRBV18 to TRBJ2-5; D is undetermined. The V gene's germline CDR1 is KGHSH and CDR2 LQKENI. Trimming left V 5 bases short and J 5 bases short, with 15 bases between. The CDR3 has 14 amino acids. The DNA for the CDR3 is TGTGCCAGCTCAGCCTTAGAATACACCGAGACCCAGTACTTC. The encoded protein is CASSALEYTETQYF.

CDR3 DNA: TGTGCCAGTAGCAGGGACTACCCCAGCACAGATACGCAGTATTTT. Translation gives CASSRDYPSTDTQYF. The rearrangement links TRBV19 to TRBJ2-3; 7 nucleotides line up with TRBD2. J lost 0 bases, V lost 6 bases, and 6 bases had no gene match. The CDR3 has 15 residues. In germline, CDR1 is LNHDA, CDR2 SQIVND (reference sequence). The variable domain in full, completed from reference TRBV19 and TRBJ2-3, reads DGGITQSPKYLFRKEGQNVTLSCEQNLNHDAMYWYRQDPGQGLRLIYYSQIVNDFQKGDIAEGYSVSREKKESFPLTVTSAQKNPTAFYLCASSRDYPSTDTQYFGPGTRLTVL.

The CDR3 nucleotides read TGCGCCAGCAGCCAAGAGAGGGGAAACACCATATATTTT. It encodes CASSQERGNTIYF. The chain combines TRBV4-3 with TRBJ1-3; D not certain. Germline lookup yields CDR1 LGHNA and CDR2 YSLEER. Trimming removed 0 bases from V and 4 bases from J, with 4 bases in between. This CDR3 has 13 amino acids.

The rearrangement uses TRBV7-9 and TRBJ2-1; TRBD1 matches at 10 bases. CDR1 is SEHNR, CDR2 FQNEAQ, per germline (reference sequence). V lost 5 bases and J lost 8; bases outside the gene matches: 3. The CDR3 extends over 13 amino acids. The CDR3 sequence is CASSVGTGDEQFF. CDR3 DNA sequence: TGTGCCAGCAGCGTAGGGACAGGGGATGAGCAGTTCTTC.

The gene calls are TRBV27 and TRBJ2-3; D call uncertain. This CDR3 region has 14 residues. V was cut by 3 bases and J by 2 bases, with 9 bases left in between. Germline assignment: CDR1 MNHEY and CDR2 SMNVEV (reference sequence). The CDR3 reads CASSFGTLTDTQYF. The CDR3 coding sequence is TGTGCCAGCAGTTTTGGTACCCTCACAGATACGCAGTATTTT.

The chain is built from TRBV15 and TRBJ1-4; no clear D. The CDR3 sequence is 15 residues long. V was shortened by 4 bases and J by 5 bases, with 14 bases between the two germline ends. The V gene's germline CDR1 is LNHNV and CDR2 YYDKDF (reference sequence). The CDR3 DNA follows: TGTGCCACCAGCATTTACTCGGGTCCCAATGAAAAACTGTTTTTT. Translated: CATSIYSGPNEKLFF.

The chain joins TRBV5-6 to TRBJ2-5; D may be TRBD1 (6 bases). Trimming pared 1 base from V and 1 base from J, leaving 8 bases between. CDR1 SGHDT and CDR2 YYEEEE come from the germline V gene. The CDR3 spans 14 residues. CDR3 sequence: CASSLLDSQETQYF. The CDR3 nucleotides read TGTGCCAGCAGCTTGTTGGACAGCCAAGAGACCCAGTACTTC.

The table lists this clone with a count of one. The CDR3 nucleotides are TGTGCCAGCTCACCCCTGGGGGTGTCCACCCACACTGAAGCTTTCTTT. This sequence encodes CASSPLGVSTHTEAFF. The chain uses TRBV18 and TRBJ1-1; D possibly corresponds to TRBD1 (5 bases). V lost 3 bases and J 3 bases, leaving 17 bases between the germline ends. CDR3 size: 16 residues. Germline assignment: CDR1 KGHSH and CDR2 LQKENI.

The J gene is TRBJ2-1, the V gene TRBV28, with 12 nucleotides matching TRBD2. Germline V gene sequence: CDR1 MDHEN, CDR2 SYDVKM. After removal of 5 bases from V and 0 bases from J, the junction contained 2 bases not matched to a gene. CDR3 length equals 16 residues. In DNA form, the CDR3 reads TGTGCCAGCAGTCGACTAGCGGGGGCCTCCTACAATGAGCAGTTCTTC. Translating gives CASSRLAGASYNEQFF.

V gene TRBV7-2 combines with J gene TRBJ1-6; D ambiguous. CDR3 length: 13 amino acids. Trimming left V 2 bases short and J 8 bases short, with 7 bases between. Germline CDR1 reads SGHTA; CDR2 reads FQGNSA. CDR3 sequence reads: CASSLIADSPLHF. CDR3 nucleotide sequence: TGTGCCAGCAGCTTAATTGCAGATTCACCCCTCCACTTT. Complete variable domain (other parts from reference TRBV7-2 and TRBJ1-6): GAGVSQSPSNKVTEKGKDVELRCDPISGHTALYWYRQSLGQGLEFLIYFQGNSAPDKSGLPSDRFSAERTGGSVSTLTIQRTQQEDSAVYLCASSLIADSPLHFGNGTRLTVT.

The CDR3 DNA is TGTGCCAGCAAGTTTTTGGGGGAAGGGACCCAGTACTTC. It specifies CASKFLGEGTQYF. The chain joins TRBV27 to TRBJ2-5; D tentatively reads TRBD1 or TRBD2 (5 bases each). Trimming removed 7 bases at V and 7 bases at J, with 16 bases between. Germline V gives CDR1 MNHEY, CDR2 SMNVEV (reference sequence). The CDR3 has 13 residues.

This rearrangement joins TRBV27 to TRBJ2-2; a weak D match, TRBD2 (6 bases). The CDR3 is 12 amino acids. V lost 2 bases and J 9 bases, leaving 7 bases between the germline ends. Per the germline V gene, CDR1 is MNHEY and CDR2 is SMNVEV (reference sequence). CDR3 amino acids: CASSLGGRELFF. CDR3 sequence (DNA): TGTGCCAGCAGTTTAGGGGGGAGGGAGCTGTTTTTT.

V usage is TRBV2 and J usage is TRBJ1-6; D gene uncertain. Trimming cost V 6 bases and J 11 bases, with 11 bases left between them. Germline V gene sequence: CDR1 SNHLY, CDR2 FYNNEI. The CDR3 is 12 amino acids. In DNA, the CDR3 is TGTGCCAGCAGCCCCCAAAGGGCACCCCTCCACTTT. This translates into CASSPQRAPLHF.

The chain has TRBV5-6 and TRBJ2-5; weak D call: TRBD2 (5 bases). With 1 base removed from V and 5 bases from J, the gap between germline ends came to 9 bases. This CDR3 region has 13 residues. Germline CDR1 is SGHDT and CDR2 is YYEEEE. DNA of the CDR3: TGTGCCAGCAGCTTGCGGGGTATCGAGACCCAGTACTTC. Amino acids: CASSLRGIETQYF.

This clone has a handful of counts. The chain employs TRBV28 and TRBJ1-2; 9 bases are a match to TRBD1. V gave up 6 bases and J gave up 1 base; unmatched junction bases: 9. This CDR3 region has 16 residues. CDR1 is MDHEN, CDR2 SYDVKM, per germline. Written as DNA, the CDR3 is TGTGCCAGCAGCCCGGGACAGGGATTCATTAACTATGGCTACACCTTC. Its translation is CASSPGQGFINYGYTF.

The V call is TRBV7-2, the J call TRBJ2-1; no firm D call. The CDR3 extends over 13 amino acids. V shed 4 bases and J shed 9 bases, with 13 bases lying between them. CDR1 and CDR2 from the germline V gene are SGHTA and FQGNSA. The CDR3 DNA reads as TGTGCCAGCAGCTCGTATGTCCTTATTGAGCAGTTCTTC. Translated: CASSSYVLIEQFF.

The rearrangement uses TRBV7-2 and TRBJ2-2; D is perhaps TRBD2 (7 bases). The CDR3 is 15 residues long. The germline V gene encodes CDR1 SGHTA and CDR2 FQGNSA. Deletions cut 5 bases from V and 1 base from J, with 11 bases between. CDR3: CASSGGDMNTGELFF. The DNA of the CDR3 is TGTGCCAGCAGCGGGGGGGACATGAACACCGGGGAGCTGTTTTTT.

There are a few counts of this clone. V usage is TRBV7-2 and J usage is TRBJ2-1; D gene uncertain. Per the germline V gene, CDR1 is SGHTA and CDR2 is FQGNSA. The CDR3 totals 14 residues. Trimming removed 0 bases at V and 1 base at J, with 4 bases between. CDR3 region: CASSLAGSYNEQFF. The DNA of the CDR3 is TGTGCCAGCAGCTTAGCGGGGTCCTACAATGAGCAGTTCTTC.

The chain combines TRBV28 with TRBJ2-1; 7 nucleotides agree with TRBD1. Germline loops: CDR1 MDHEN, CDR2 SYDVKM. Germline trimming cut 3 bases from V and 6 bases from J; bases unmatched to any gene: 5. The CDR3 loop spans 14 amino acids. The CDR3 DNA sequence: TGTGCCAGCAGTTTGGGGTCAGGGGGCAATGAGCAGTTCTTC. Translation gives CASSLGSGGNEQFF.

The rearrangement links TRBV27 to TRBJ2-1; D gene unclear. The CDR3 is 14 amino acids. V was shortened by 5 bases and J by 0 bases, with 8 bases between the two germline ends. Germline V gene sequence: CDR1 MNHEY, CDR2 SMNVEV (reference sequence). The CDR3 sequence is CASSNPDSYNEQFF. CDR3 bases: TGTGCCAGCAGTAACCCCGACTCCTACAATGAGCAGTTCTTC.